What follows are 19 T cell receptor beta chains derived from one specimen sequenced in a study of blood T cell repertoires in COVID-19. Method: immunoSEQ multiplex PCR; TCRdb's copy keeps in-frame clones and lacks some. The table records some 260,000 clones, around 86% of them present only once. The sample consisted of PBMCs or T cells enriched from blood (not recorded which). These receptors all come from a man aged 35-49 years who had recovered from COVID-19.

V gene TRBV29-1 combines with J gene TRBJ1-4; the match to TRBD1 covers 8 bases. After removal of 2 bases from V and 6 bases from J, the junction contained 5 bases not matched to a gene. The germline V gene encodes CDR1 SQVTM and CDR2 ANQGSEA. This CDR3 has 14 residues. Here the CDR3 DNA reads TGCAGCGTTGAAACGGACAGGGCGGATGAAAAACTGTTTTTT. Amino acids: CSVETDRADEKLFF.

The rearrangement links TRBV28 to TRBJ2-1; D might be TRBD2 (6 bases). The CDR3 extends over 13 amino acids. Germline V gene lookup returns CDR1 MDHEN and CDR2 SYDVKM. Trimming removed 5 bases at V and 3 bases at J, with 8 bases between. The CDR3 sequence is CASSLGLYNEQFF. As DNA, the CDR3 is TGTGCCAGCAGTCTGGGACTCTACAATGAGCAGTTCTTC.

V usage is TRBV7-2 and J usage is TRBJ2-5; 9 bases are shared with TRBD2. This CDR3 comprises 14 residues. Germline CDR1 and CDR2: SGHTA and FQGNSA. The V segment lost 4 bases and the J segment 4 bases; nucleotides outside the gene matches: 4. As DNA, the CDR3 is TGTGCCAGCAGCTCGGGACTAGCAGTAGAGACCCAGTACTTC. Translated: CASSSGLAVETQYF.

The rearrangement uses TRBV4-3 and TRBJ2-1, with 7 bases fitting TRBD1. The CDR3 extends over 17 amino acids. Germline V CDR1 and CDR2: LGHNA, YSLEER. The V gene end was trimmed by 2 bases and the J gene end by 4 bases; junction bases not matched to a gene: 11. The DNA of the CDR3 is TGCGCCAGCAGCCAAATAATCCTGGGACAGTTTTACAATGAGCAGTTCTTC. This encodes CASSQIILGQFYNEQFF.

V usage is TRBV7-3 and J usage is TRBJ1-6; a possible D gene is TRBD1 (5 bases). Germline lookup yields CDR1 SGHTA and CDR2 FQGTGA. With 1 base removed from V and 9 bases from J, the gap between germline ends came to 10 bases. CDR3 size: 14 residues. CDR3 in amino acids: CASSLSRGGSPLHF. CDR3 in DNA: TGTGCCAGCAGCTTAAGTCGGGGGGGTTCACCCCTCCACTTT.

V is TRBV5-1 and J is TRBJ2-3; 7 positions match TRBD1. The CDR3 spans 16 residues. From germline, CDR1 is SGHRS and CDR2 YFSETQ. V lost 3 bases to trimming and J lost 1 base; unmatched junction nucleotides: 8. For the CDR3, the DNA is TGCGCCAGCAGCTCAGACCGAGGGGGCGGCACAGATACGCAGTATTTT. Translated, it gives CASSSDRGGGTDTQYF.

This clone appeared once. The junction does not match germline at one end; this may be a read error. The rearrangement uses TRBV10-3 and TRBJ2-7; tentatively, D is TRBD1 (5 bases). The germline V gene has CDR1 ENHRY and CDR2 SYGVKD. This CDR3 is built from 13 residues. CDR3 sequence: CAISEKGSFEQYF. The CDR3 coding sequence is TGTGCCATCAGTGAAAAGGGGTCCTTCGAGCAGTACTTC.

CDR3 bases: TGTGCCAGCAGCTTTCAGGGGCAGCCTTACTACGAGCAGTACTTC. It translates to CASSFQGQPYYEQYF. The V and J genes are TRBV13 and TRBJ2-7, with D perhaps TRBD1 (6 bases). The CDR3 consists of 15 residues. Deletions cut 3 bases from V and 3 bases from J, with 15 bases between. CDR1 and CDR2 (germline): PRHDT, FYEKMQ (reference sequence).

This chain links TRBV6-1 with TRBJ2-1; 11 bases align to TRBD2. Unmatched junction bases numbered 7, after V lost 0 bases and J lost 3 bases. CDR1 and CDR2 (germline): MNHNS, SASEGT. The CDR3 is made up of 18 amino acids. CDR3 nucleotides: TGTGCCAGCAGTGAAGCCGGGACTAGCGGAATCTTCTACAATGAGCAGTTCTTC. Translated: CASSEAGTSGIFYNEQFF.

This chain uses TRBV27 with TRBJ2-7; no clear D. Trimming took 6 bases from V and 7 from J, leaving 16 bases between them. The CDR3 sequence is 13 residues long. Looked up from germline, CDR1 is MNHEY and CDR2 is SMNVEV (reference sequence). The CDR3 protein is CASSVDVAVEQYF. The DNA for the CDR3 is TGTGCCAGCAGCGTCGACGTAGCCGTTGAGCAGTACTTC.

The chain is built from TRBV19 and TRBJ1-2; D unclear. The CDR3 contains 13 residues. The V and J ends lost 4 bases and 1 base respectively, with 7 bases between them. Germline loops: CDR1 LNHDA, CDR2 SQIVND (reference sequence). CDR3 region: CASSTVLNYGYTF. CDR3 DNA sequence: TGTGCCAGTAGTACTGTTCTTAACTATGGCTACACCTTC.

V is TRBV7-2 and J is TRBJ2-7; 8 bases map to TRBD2. The CDR3 extends over 17 amino acids. CDR1 is SGHTA, CDR2 FQGNSA, per germline. The trim removed 3 bases at V and 5 bases at J, leaving 15 bases unmatched. The CDR3 bases are TGTGCCAGCAGCTTGTATGGGGGAAGAAGCGGGAGCGACGAGCAGTACTTC. Its protein product is CASSLYGGRSGSDEQYF.

This clone was seen once. The chain is built from TRBV25-1 and TRBJ2-7, with D possibly TRBD2 on 6 matching bases. Per the germline V gene, CDR1 is MGHDK and CDR2 is SYGVNS. V lost 7 bases and J 6 bases, leaving 16 bases between the germline ends. The CDR3 loop spans 13 amino acids. CDR3 residues: CASTYGVGGEQYF. The CDR3 DNA sequence: TGTGCCAGCACCTATGGGGTCGGGGGCGAGCAGTACTTC.

This clone was counted a few times. CDR3 nucleotides: TGTGCCAGCAGCCGTATGGACAGGGACACTGAAGCTTTCTTT. It encodes CASSRMDRDTEAFF. This rearrangement joins TRBV3-1 (or the pseudogene TRBV3-2) to TRBJ1-1, with 8 bases lining up with TRBD1. J lost 3 bases, V lost 4 bases, and 4 bases had no gene match. The germline V gene encodes CDR1 LGHDT and CDR2 YNNKEL (reference sequence). The CDR3 contains 14 residues.

The gene calls are TRBV5-1 and TRBJ2-1, with TRBD2 identical over 12 bases. Unmatched junction bases numbered 4, after V lost 4 bases and J lost 5 bases. The CDR3 has 15 residues. Germline V gene sequence: CDR1 SGHRS, CDR2 YFSETQ. CDR3 protein: CASSNRLAGDNEQFF. The CDR3 coding sequence is TGCGCCAGCAGCAACCGACTAGCGGGAGACAATGAGCAGTTCTTC.

The rearrangement joins TRBV3-1 (or the pseudogene TRBV3-2) to TRBJ1-3; D might be TRBD1 (5 bases). Trimming removed 5 bases at V and 4 bases at J, with 9 bases between. Germline V gene data show CDR1 as LGHDT and CDR2 as YNNKEL (reference sequence). The CDR3 is 13 residues long. Here the CDR3 reads CASSTGGGNTIYF. CDR3 sequence (DNA): TGTGCCAGCAGCACCGGGGGGGGAAACACCATATATTTT.

V usage is TRBV29-1 and J usage is TRBJ2-7; D may be TRBD1 (6 bases). The CDR3 consists of 13 residues. Germline CDR1 is SQVTM and CDR2 is ANQGSEA. Deletions cut 6 bases from V and 6 bases from J, with 18 bases between. CDR3 residues: CSVLGQGPLEQYF. In DNA, the CDR3 is TGCAGCGTCCTTGGGCAGGGGCCTCTCGAGCAGTACTTC.

This chain uses TRBV3-1 (or the pseudogene TRBV3-2) with TRBJ2-2; D unclear. V lost 1 base and J lost 4, with 4 bases in between. Per germline, CDR1 LGHDT and CDR2 YNNKEL (reference sequence). The CDR3 extends over 13 amino acids. The CDR3 sequence is CASSQARTGELFF. As DNA, the CDR3 is TGTGCCAGCAGCCAAGCCCGCACCGGGGAGCTGTTTTTT.

The chain joins TRBV10-2 to TRBJ2-3, with TRBD2 identical over 7 bases. V was clipped by 6 bases and J by 3 bases; unmatched bases: 3. The CDR3 runs 13 residues. The germline gives CDR1 WSHSY, CDR2 SAAADI. For the CDR3, the DNA is TGCGCCAGCAGACGAGCGGGAACAGATACGCAGTATTTT. It yields the protein CASRRAGTDTQYF.